The 24 T cell receptor beta chains given below trace back to one sample, sequenced in a study of human CD8 memory T cell subsets (dated by TCRdb to the early 2020s). A Human TCR Profiling Kit was used to prepare UMI-labeled 5' RACE TCRbeta libraries. TCRdb reprocessed the reads, and each CDR3 protein sequence is entered once, without DNA. This sample's listing comprises around 5,400 distinct CDR3 sequences. In total, the top ten clones hold approximately 19% of the sample. Sequencing used CD8+ T cells from PBMCs. The receptors here all came from a human donor in good health.

The chain couples TRBV13 to TRBJ2-4; TCRdb calls TRBD2, which cannot be checked without DNA. The CDR3 is 15 amino acids. CDR1 and CDR2 from the germline V gene are PRHDT and FYEKMQ (reference sequence). The CDR3 loop reads CASSSRETSKNIQYF.

This clonotype is identified as medium-sized (0.01 to 0.1%) from frequency. The chain uses TRBV7-9 and TRBJ1-1. There are 11 residues in the CDR3. Germline lookup yields CDR1 SEHNR and CDR2 FQNEAQ (reference sequence). The CDR3 region is CATGGNTEAFF.

CDR3 region: CASSLPGGRAADTQYF. V usage is TRBV11-2 and J usage is TRBJ2-3; TCRdb indicates TRBD1, and absent DNA this call remains unverified. The CDR3 length is 16 residues. CDR1 SGHAT and CDR2 FQNNGV come from the germline V gene.

The chain carries TRBV4-2 and TRBJ2-2; with no DNA, the TCRdb D assignment of TRBD2 cannot be verified. CDR1 and CDR2 (germline): LGHNA, YNFKEQ. The CDR3 runs 15 residues. CDR3 loop: CASTSSGRDTGELFF.

This clonotype is labeled medium-sized (0.01 to 0.1%) based on frequency. V and J are TRBV25-1 and TRBJ1-3; TCRdb selects TRBD1, and the lack of DNA leaves this call unchecked. Germline-derived CDR1 and CDR2 are MGHDK and SYGVNS. This CDR3 contains 17 residues. This CDR3 reads CASSELEGAPSGNTIYF.

V is TRBV12-3 or TRBV12-4 and J is TRBJ2-4; the D gene TCRdb calls, TRBD1, cannot be checked with no DNA. This CDR3 is built from 14 residues. The CDR3 sequence is CASSSRQGKNIQYF.

This chain joins TRBV28 and TRBJ2-1; no DNA is available, so the TRBD2 call from TCRdb remains unchecked. Germline V gene sequence: CDR1 MDHEN, CDR2 SYDVKM. The CDR3 is made up of 14 amino acids. CDR3 loop: CASSLGSRREWQFF.

The chain uses TRBV7-9 and TRBJ2-1. The CDR3 loop spans 12 amino acids. Germline CDR1 is SEHNR and CDR2 is FQNEAQ (reference sequence). The chain's CDR3 is CASSLAANEQFF.

This clonotype is classed as medium-sized (0.01 to 0.1%) by frequency. This sequence joins TRBV27 and TRBJ1-6. The CDR3 consists of 14 residues. Per the germline V gene, CDR1 is MNHEY and CDR2 is SMNVEV (reference sequence). The CDR3 loop reads CASKPEGSNSPLHF.

V gene TRBV7-9 combines with J gene TRBJ2-3; TCRdb picks TRBD1, but there is no DNA to check that call. This CDR3 comprises 15 residues. Germline V gene sequence: CDR1 SEHNR, CDR2 FQNEAQ (reference sequence). The CDR3 reads CASSLVGGLTDTQYF.

This chain joins TRBV13 and TRBJ1-1; TCRdb gives TRBD1 as the D gene, but with no DNA this cannot be confirmed. The CDR3 is 14 residues long. Germline-derived CDR1 and CDR2 are PRHDT and FYEKMQ (reference sequence). The CDR3 is CASSPQGETAEAFF.

The genes are TRBV11-2 and TRBJ2-7; TCRdb selects TRBD2, and the lack of DNA leaves this call unchecked. Germline CDR1 reads SGHAT; CDR2 reads FQNNGV. This CDR3 comprises 14 residues. CDR3 sequence reads: CASSLGGVAYEQYF.

This rearrangement joins TRBV7-9 to TRBJ1-1; checking the TCRdb D call of TRBD1 is not possible without DNA. CDR3 length: 13 amino acids. Germline lookup yields CDR1 SEHNR and CDR2 FQNEAQ (reference sequence). The CDR3 sequence: CASSLGPATEAFF.

The chain links TRBV28 to TRBJ1-5. The CDR3 consists of 14 residues. Per germline, CDR1 MDHEN and CDR2 SYDVKM. CDR3 sequence: CASSFPRSNQPQHF.

This clonotype is deemed medium-sized by its frequency. The gene calls are TRBV4-1 and TRBJ1-1; the D gene TCRdb calls, TRBD1, cannot be checked with no DNA. Germline V lookup: CDR1 MGHRA, CDR2 YSYEKL. The CDR3 is made up of 16 amino acids. The chain's CDR3 is CASSQDPQGGVTEAFF.

This chain uses TRBV14 with TRBJ2-1; absent DNA, TCRdb's TRBD1 call cannot be checked. The CDR3 loop spans 16 amino acids. The germline CDR1 and CDR2 sequences are SGHDN and FVKESK. The CDR3 reads CASSPRDRPSYNEQFF.

The chain recombines TRBV4-1 with TRBJ1-1; the D call of TRBD1 rests on TCRdb alone, since no DNA is present to check it. Germline CDR1 is MGHRA and CDR2 is YSYEKL. The CDR3 loop spans 16 amino acids. The CDR3 is CASSHPPGGMGTEAFF.

V is TRBV10-3 and J is TRBJ2-7; TCRdb gives TRBD1 as the D gene, but with no DNA this cannot be confirmed. This CDR3 region has 15 residues. Germline V CDR1 and CDR2: ENHRY, SYGVKD. The CDR3 sequence: CAISALWGGFREQYF.

The rearrangement joins TRBV3-2 to TRBJ1-1; no DNA is available, so the TRBD1 call from TCRdb remains unchecked. TRBV3-2 is a documented pseudogene. The CDR3 totals 11 residues. CDR3 amino acids: CARVPDTEAFF.

The chain joins TRBV9 to TRBJ2-7; there is no DNA to check the TCRdb D call of TRBD1. Per germline, CDR1 SGDLS and CDR2 YYNGEE. The CDR3 runs to 13 residues. Here the CDR3 reads CASSVEGDYEQYF.

The rearrangement joins TRBV19 to TRBJ1-6; TCRdb picks TRBD1, but there is no DNA to check that call. The CDR3 is 16 amino acids. CDR1 LNHDA and CDR2 SQIVND come from the germline V gene (reference sequence). The CDR3 sequence is CASSPYRGETDSPLHF.

The J gene is TRBJ2-5, the V gene TRBV9. Germline-derived CDR1 and CDR2 are SGDLS and YYNGEE. CDR3 length: 12 amino acids. The CDR3 loop is CASSVGDRTQYF.

The chain couples TRBV7-2 to TRBJ1-1. In germline, CDR1 is SGHTA, CDR2 FQGNSA. The CDR3 is 14 amino acids. The CDR3 region is CASSLLNRRTEAFF.

This chain uses TRBV7-9 with TRBJ2-1; the TCRdb call, TRBD1, lacks DNA for checking. CDR3 length: 13 amino acids. CDR1 and CDR2 from the germline V gene are SEHNR and FQNEAQ (reference sequence). This chain's CDR3 is CAGTGTGNNEQFF.